The 6 T cell receptor beta chains below were found in one sample sequenced in a study of blood T cell repertoires in COVID-19. Profiling relied on immunoSEQ multiplex PCR, and the TCRdb table lists in-frame clones only, not all of them. The sample carries 75,000 to 95,000 clones, more than 85% recorded once. The source material was peripheral blood. The receptor source for this set is a man in his 60s with acute or convalescent COVID-19.

The rearrangement joins TRBV6-6 to TRBJ1-1, with TRBD1 matching over 7 bases. The V and J ends lost 7 bases and 6 bases, in that order; junction bases with no gene match: 8. From germline, CDR1 is MNHNY and CDR2 SVGAGI (reference sequence). CDR3 length equals 13 residues. For the CDR3, the DNA is TGTGCCAGCACCTCCAGGGGGTCTGCTGAAGCTTTCTTT. This gives the protein CASTSRGSAEAFF.

The rearrangement uses TRBV30 and TRBJ2-2, with 8 bases identical to TRBD2. CDR3 size: 16 residues. The germline CDR1 and CDR2 sequences are GTSNPN and SVGIG (reference sequence). V lost 0 bases and J lost 2; bases outside the gene matches: 5. CDR3 nucleotide sequence: TGTGCCTGGAGTGTACAGCTAGCGGGTAACACCGGGGAGCTGTTTTTT. Translated, it gives CAWSVQLAGNTGELFF. The whole variable domain, filled in from reference TRBV30 and TRBJ2-2, reads SQTIHQWPATLVQPVGSPLSLECTVEGTSNPNLYWYRQAAGRGLQLLFYSVGIGQISSEVPQNLSASRPQDRQFILSSKKLLLSDSGFYLCAWSVQLAGNTGELFFGEGSRLTVL.

This rearrangement joins TRBV9 to TRBJ2-3; 12 nucleotides agree with TRBD2. CDR1 SGDLS and CDR2 YYNGEE come from the germline V gene. The junction had 4 bases not matched to a gene; V was cut back by 0 bases and J by 5 bases. This CDR3 has 16 residues. CDR3 DNA sequence: TGTGCCAGCAGCGTAGGACTAGCGGGAGCAGGAGATACGCAGTATTTT. Translated, it gives CASSVGLAGAGDTQYF.

The rearrangement joins TRBV5-1 to TRBJ1-1; perhaps TRBD1 as D (5 bases). V was pared by 6 bases and J by 1 base, with 10 bases between. Germline V lookup: CDR1 SGHRS, CDR2 YFSETQ. The CDR3 has 13 residues. CDR3 sequence: CASTPGQNTEAFF. CDR3 nucleotide sequence: TGCGCCAGCACTCCAGGACAGAACACTGAAGCTTTCTTT.

The DNA for the CDR3 is TGTGCCTGGGGACAGGGGATCACCGGGGAGCTGTTTTTT. The encoded protein is CAWGQGITGELFF. The chain links TRBV30 to TRBJ2-2; 9 bases are a match to TRBD1. Germline CDR1 GTSNPN, CDR2 SVGIG (reference sequence). J lost 4 bases, V lost 5 bases, and 2 bases had no gene match. The CDR3 has 13 amino acids.

The V gene is TRBV6-2 or TRBV6-3, the J gene TRBJ2-7; 13 bases align to TRBD2. This CDR3 is 15 amino acids long. CDR1 MNHEY and CDR2 SVGEGT come from the germline V gene. The ends lost 5 bases at V and 3 bases at J; junction bases unmatched: 4. This CDR3 reads CASSRTSGSIYEQYF. DNA for the CDR3: TGTGCCAGCAGTCGGACTAGCGGGAGTATCTACGAGCAGTACTTC.